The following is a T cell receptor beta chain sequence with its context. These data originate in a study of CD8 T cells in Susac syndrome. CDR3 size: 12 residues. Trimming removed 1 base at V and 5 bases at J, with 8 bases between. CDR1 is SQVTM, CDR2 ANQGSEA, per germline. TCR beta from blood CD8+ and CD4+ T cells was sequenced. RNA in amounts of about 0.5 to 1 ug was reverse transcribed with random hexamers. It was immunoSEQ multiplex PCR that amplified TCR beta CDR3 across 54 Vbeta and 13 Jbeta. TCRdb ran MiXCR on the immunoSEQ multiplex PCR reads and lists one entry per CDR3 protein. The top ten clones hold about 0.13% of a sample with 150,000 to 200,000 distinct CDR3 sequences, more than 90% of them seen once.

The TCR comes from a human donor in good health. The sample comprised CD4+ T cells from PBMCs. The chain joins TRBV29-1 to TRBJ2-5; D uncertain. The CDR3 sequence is CSVEGVSETQYF. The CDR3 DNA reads TGCAGCGTTGAAGGTGTGAGTGAGACCCAGTACTTC.